The 32 T cell receptor beta chains below come from one sample, sequenced in a study of T cell responses to AZD1222 COVID-19 vaccine. Generated by immunoSEQ multiplex PCR, the TCRdb table keeps only in-frame clones and is missing some. The table lists 250,000 to 300,000 clones, almost 95% of them singletons, with 0.55% in the top ten. The sequencing here drew on peripheral blood, taken 28 days after the second AZD1222 dose. These receptor sequences come from an adult who received the AZD1222 COVID-19 vaccine.

Concerning this clone itself: Different DNA sequences within this sample yield the same CDR3. The J gene is TRBJ2-7, the V gene TRBV18; the D gene is possibly TRBD2 (6 bases). Germline lookup yields CDR1 KGHSH and CDR2 LQKENI. The CDR3 runs 11 residues. Trimming stripped 3 bases from V and 6 bases from J, with 6 bases between. CDR3 protein: CASSPGGEQYF. In DNA, the CDR3 is TGTGCCAGCTCACCGGGGGGCGAGCAGTACTTC.

The V gene is TRBV28, the J gene TRBJ1-6, with a tentative D call TRBD1 (5 bases). The CDR3 runs 18 residues. CDR1 is MDHEN and CDR2 is SYDVKM in the germline V gene. V lost 3 bases, J lost 0 bases, and 15 bases lay in between. CDR3 coding DNA: TGTGCCAGCAGTTTTGCGGAGGGGACGAGCTCCTATAATTCACCCCTCCACTTT. Encoded protein: CASSFAEGTSSYNSPLHF.

V usage is TRBV9 and J usage is TRBJ2-5; the match to TRBD2 covers 8 bases. Germline CDR1 reads SGDLS; CDR2 reads YYNGEE. This CDR3 comprises 16 residues. After removal of 0 bases from V and 4 bases from J, the junction contained 8 bases not matched to a gene. CDR3 protein: CASSVGSGGPGETQYF. The CDR3 DNA is TGTGCCAGCAGCGTAGGGTCGGGGGGGCCCGGAGAGACCCAGTACTTC. Variable domain in full (rest from reference TRBV9 and TRBJ2-5): DSGVTQTPKHLITATGQRVTLRCSPRSGDLSVYWYQQSLDQGLQFLIQYYNGEERAKGNILERFSAQQFPDLHSELNLSSLELGDSALYFCASSVGSGGPGETQYFGPGTRLLVL.

V and J are TRBV4-3 and TRBJ1-2; D uncertain. There are 14 residues in the CDR3. V dropped 4 bases and J dropped 3 bases, with 12 bases sitting between them. CDR1 and CDR2 from the germline V gene are LGHNA and YSLEER. This chain's CDR3 is CASSRRAADYGYTF. For the CDR3, the DNA is TGCGCCAGCAGCCGGCGGGCCGCGGACTATGGCTACACCTTC.

The rearrangement joins TRBV28 to TRBJ1-2; perhaps TRBD1 as D (6 bases). The CDR3 is made up of 13 amino acids. The V end was cut by 11 bases, the J end by 4 bases, with 17 bases between. Germline V CDR1 and CDR2: MDHEN, SYDVKM. The CDR3 region is CALRAGQPYGYTF. CDR3 DNA: TGTGCCTTACGGGCAGGACAGCCCTATGGCTACACCTTC.

The rearrangement joins TRBV2 to TRBJ2-7, with 7 bases matching TRBD1. V was clipped by 5 bases and J by 2 bases; unmatched bases: 12. The CDR3 consists of 16 residues. Germline V lookup: CDR1 SNHLY, CDR2 FYNNEI. The CDR3 nucleotides read TGTGCCAGCAGTCCCCCCTGGGGGACAGCTACCTACGAGCAGTACTTC. Translated: CASSPPWGTATYEQYF.

This sequence joins TRBV11-3 and TRBJ2-2; no definite D call. This CDR3 has 14 amino acids. V was shortened by 1 base and J by 1 base, with 4 bases between the two germline ends. Germline V gene lookup returns CDR1 SGHNT and CDR2 YENEEA. The CDR3 loop is CASSLGVNTGELFF. CDR3 bases: TGTGCCAGCAGCTTAGGAGTGAACACCGGGGAGCTGTTTTTT.

The chain recombines TRBV9 with TRBJ2-7; 9 positions match TRBD1. V lost 5 bases and J lost 4; bases outside the gene matches: 10. The CDR3 contains 15 residues. Germline V lookup: CDR1 SGDLS, CDR2 YYNGEE. CDR3 region: CASSEQPGQGYEQYF. The CDR3 coding sequence is TGTGCCAGCAGTGAACAACCGGGACAGGGTTACGAGCAGTACTTC.

The chain is built from TRBV19 and TRBJ1-1, with D hard to call. Germline CDR1 and CDR2: LNHDA and SQIVND (reference sequence). Trimming stripped 3 bases from V and 1 base from J, with 9 bases between. This CDR3 has 14 amino acids. CDR3 region: CASSILAENTEAFF. The CDR3 region has the DNA TGTGCCAGTAGTATCCTGGCGGAGAACACTGAAGCTTTCTTT.

J is TRBJ2-7 and V is TRBV6-6; maybe TRBD1 (5 bases). The CDR3 extends over 13 amino acids. V was clipped by 5 bases and J by 7 bases, with 15 bases between them. The germline V gene has CDR1 MNHNY and CDR2 SVGAGI (reference sequence). CDR3 amino acids: CASSPPQVTEQYF. The CDR3 DNA reads TGTGCCAGCAGTCCCCCACAGGTCACAGAGCAGTACTTC.

The gene calls are TRBV5-1 and TRBJ1-5, with D hard to call. The V and J ends lost 2 bases and 0 bases respectively, with 3 bases between them. This CDR3 contains 13 residues. Germline CDR1 and CDR2: SGHRS and YFSETQ. The CDR3 region has the DNA TGCGCCAGCAGCTTATATAGCAATCAGCCCCAGCATTTT. This codes for CASSLYSNQPQHF.

This chain uses TRBV6-5 with TRBJ2-1; TRBD2 matches 11 bases. V lost 11 bases, J lost 5 bases, and 5 bases stayed unmatched. The CDR3 totals 13 residues. CDR1 and CDR2 (germline): MNHEY, SVGAGI. This CDR3 is CAASLAGDNEQFF. The DNA of the CDR3 is TGTGCCGCCTCACTAGCGGGAGACAATGAGCAGTTCTTC.

V is TRBV2 and J is TRBJ2-1; 12 bases align to TRBD1. The germline V gene has CDR1 SNHLY and CDR2 FYNNEI. The CDR3 sequence is 14 residues long. V was clipped by 7 bases and J by 9 bases; unmatched bases: 7. CDR3 sequence (DNA): TGTGCCAGCACCTGGGACAGGGGGCGCGTTGAGCAGTTCTTC. The encoded protein is CASTWDRGRVEQFF.

The CDR3 loop is CASSGRPYNEQYF. For the CDR3, the DNA is TGTGCCAGCAGTGGCCGCCCTTACAACGAGCAGTACTTC. The chain has TRBV2 and TRBJ2-7; D unclear. The CDR3 extends over 13 amino acids. Germline V lookup: CDR1 SNHLY, CDR2 FYNNEI. The V end was cut by 4 bases, the J end by 5 bases, with 12 bases between. Combining the CDR3 with reference TRBV2 and TRBJ2-7 gives the whole variable domain EPEVTQTPSHQVTQMGQEVILRCVPISNHLYFYWYRQILGQKVEFLVSFYNNEISEKSEIFDDQFSVERPDGSNFTLKIRSTKLEDSAMYFCASSGRPYNEQYFGPGTRLTVT.

This chain connects TRBV4-3 to TRBJ2-7; D unclear. Germline values: CDR1 LGHNA, CDR2 YSLEER. CDR3 size: 15 residues. Trimming pared 0 bases from V and 4 bases from J, leaving 13 bases between. This CDR3 is CASSQDMTTPYEQYF. CDR3 coding DNA: TGCGCCAGCAGCCAAGACATGACCACCCCATACGAGCAGTACTTC.

About this clone: The sample holds other DNA sequences that translate to the same CDR3. This rearrangement joins TRBV10-3 to TRBJ1-1, with TRBD1 matching over 11 bases. CDR1 and CDR2 (germline): ENHRY, SYGVKD. The CDR3 runs 12 residues. Germline trimming cut 10 bases from V and 4 bases from J; bases unmatched to any gene: 2. CDR3 nucleotide sequence: TGTGCCACCGGGACAGGGGGCACTGAAGCTTTCTTT. It is translated as CATGTGGTEAFF.

The chain couples TRBV7-2 to TRBJ1-2; D is ambiguous. The V gene's germline CDR1 is SGHTA and CDR2 FQGNSA. V was pared by 5 bases and J by 5 bases, with 12 bases between. This CDR3 is built from 13 residues. In DNA, the CDR3 is TGTGCCAGCAGCCTCGGGTTAGGGTATGGCTACACCTTC. Protein product: CASSLGLGYGYTF.

This chain joins TRBV2 and TRBJ1-3; no definite D call. V shed 9 bases and J shed 0 bases, with 12 bases lying between them. The length of the CDR3 is 14 residues. Germline V gene data show CDR1 as SNHLY and CDR2 as FYNNEI. DNA for the CDR3: TGTGCCAGTTCGACTGATGTCTCTGGAAACACCATATATTTT. Protein: CASSTDVSGNTIYF.

The CDR3 DNA reads as TGCGCCAGCAGCTTTGGAGGGAATGAAAAACTGTTTTTT. Translated: CASSFGGNEKLFF. The chain employs TRBV5-1 and TRBJ1-4; the D is unclear. The CDR3 length is 13 residues. With 2 bases removed from V and 5 bases from J, the gap between germline ends came to 7 bases. From germline, CDR1 is SGHRS and CDR2 YFSETQ.

V and J are TRBV11-2 and TRBJ2-7, with D hard to call. Germline values: CDR1 SGHAT, CDR2 FQNNGV. V was cut by 2 bases and J by 1 base, with 9 bases left in between. This CDR3 has 14 residues. The CDR3 sequence: CASSLWRGSYEQYF. The CDR3 nucleotides read TGTGCCAGCAGCTTATGGCGCGGATCCTACGAGCAGTACTTC.

The count of this clone is one. The chain recombines TRBV7-9 with TRBJ1-5; TRBD1 agrees at 7 bases. The CDR3 sequence is 12 residues long. The germline gives CDR1 SEHNR, CDR2 FQNEAQ (reference sequence). This CDR3 reads CASRTGNQPQHF. The CDR3 DNA reads as TGTGCTTCTCGGACAGGAAATCAGCCCCAGCATTTT.

The V and J genes are TRBV7-9 and TRBJ1-3; D may be TRBD1 (5 bases). Germline assignment: CDR1 SEHNR and CDR2 FQNEAQ (reference sequence). Trimming cost V 5 bases and J 0 bases, with 14 bases left between them. The CDR3 is made up of 16 amino acids. CDR3 region: CASSPRGVGSGNTIYF. The CDR3 coding sequence is TGTGCCAGCAGCCCCCGGGGGGTCGGCTCTGGAAACACCATATATTTT.

The chain joins TRBV2 to TRBJ2-3; 7 nucleotides match TRBD1. The CDR3 has 15 residues. The V segment lost 7 bases and the J segment 7 bases; nucleotides outside the gene matches: 14. Germline CDR1 reads SNHLY; CDR2 reads FYNNEI. DNA of the CDR3: TGTGCCAGCATGGCCGCGACAGGGTTCTTGAATACGCAGTATTTT. Residues: CASMAATGFLNTQYF.

The V call is TRBV19, the J call TRBJ2-1; 11 bases are a match to TRBD1. CDR1 and CDR2 (germline): LNHDA, SQIVND (reference sequence). The CDR3 runs 16 residues. After removal of 6 bases from V and 9 bases from J, the junction contained 13 bases not matched to a gene. CDR3 DNA sequence: TGTGCCAGTAGCACGGGAGGGGACAGGGGGAAGGTTGAGCAGTTCTTC. Protein product: CASSTGGDRGKVEQFF.

This clone came up a few times. V and J are TRBV3-1 (or the pseudogene TRBV3-2) and TRBJ2-1, with 13 bases that match TRBD2. This CDR3 comprises 15 residues. The germline V gene has CDR1 LGHDT and CDR2 YNNKEL (reference sequence). The V segment lost 4 bases and the J segment 4 bases; nucleotides outside the gene matches: 1. CDR3 amino acids: CASSPTSGGYNEQFF. The CDR3 DNA reads as TGTGCCAGCAGCCCGACTAGCGGGGGGTACAATGAGCAGTTCTTC.

V is TRBV2 and J is TRBJ1-5, with D uncertain. The germline V and J ends were trimmed by 10 bases and 3 bases, with 10 bases remaining between them. Germline CDR1 and CDR2: SNHLY and FYNNEI. The CDR3 consists of 12 residues. As DNA, the CDR3 is TGTGCCACCCAAAACTACAATCAGCCCCAGCATTTT. Amino acids: CATQNYNQPQHF. Based on the CDR3 plus reference TRBV2 and TRBJ1-5, the full variable domain is EPEVTQTPSHQVTQMGQEVILRCVPISNHLYFYWYRQILGQKVEFLVSFYNNEISEKSEIFDDQFSVERPDGSNFTLKIRSTKLEDSAMYFCATQNYNQPQHFGDGTRLSIL.

This clone was found once. The V and J genes are TRBV5-4 and TRBJ1-6; 7 positions match TRBD1. CDR3 length: 13 residues. V trimming: 10 bases; J trimming: 7 bases; junction bases outside the gene matches: 8. In germline, CDR1 is SGHNT, CDR2 YYREEE (reference sequence). CDR3 DNA sequence: TGTGCCCTTTCGGGACAGCCCAATTCACCCCTCCACTTT. Amino acids: CALSGQPNSPLHF.

CDR3 sequence reads: CASSNRDRPYEQYF. The DNA of the CDR3 is TGTGCCAGTAGTAACCGGGACAGACCCTACGAGCAGTACTTC. The chain recombines TRBV19 with TRBJ2-7, with TRBD1 matching 7 bases. CDR3 size: 14 residues. Looked up from germline, CDR1 is LNHDA and CDR2 is SQIVND (reference sequence). After removal of 4 bases from V and 2 bases from J, the junction contained 5 bases not matched to a gene.

This chain links TRBV5-5 with TRBJ1-4; D may be TRBD1 (6 bases). Between the trimmed V and J ends, which lost 3 bases and 6 bases, there was a span of 18 bases. This CDR3 region has 16 residues. The germline V gene encodes CDR1 SGHKS and CDR2 YYEKEE (reference sequence). The DNA of the CDR3 is TGTGCCAGCAGCTGGGGGATGGGGGGCGGAGATGAAAAACTGTTTTTT. Protein product: CASSWGMGGGDEKLFF.

V gene TRBV18 combines with J gene TRBJ2-3; tentative D call: TRBD1 (6 bases). Germline lookup yields CDR1 KGHSH and CDR2 LQKENI. Trimming stripped 5 bases from V and 6 bases from J, with 15 bases between. The CDR3 has 14 residues. For the CDR3, the DNA is TGTGCCAGCTCAACGACTTCAGGGGTGGATACGCAGTATTTT. This sequence encodes CASSTTSGVDTQYF.

The chain combines TRBV7-3 with TRBJ2-2; D might be TRBD1 (6 bases). V lost 2 bases to trimming and J lost 9 bases, with 10 bases between them. The CDR3 loop spans 13 amino acids. CDR1 is SGHTA, CDR2 FQGTGA, per germline. CDR3 protein: CASSLQQGRELFF. Written as DNA, the CDR3 is TGTGCCAGCAGCTTACAACAGGGACGGGAGCTGTTTTTT.

This clone was found a few times. The rearrangement links TRBV7-6 to TRBJ2-1, with 7 bases aligning to TRBD1. Germline CDR1 SGHVS, CDR2 FNYEAQ. The CDR3 covers 16 residues. The junction had 14 bases not matched to a gene; V was cut back by 3 bases and J by 9 bases. CDR3 protein: CASSLASHRGRGEQFF. Here the CDR3 DNA reads TGTGCCAGCAGCTTGGCCTCTCACAGGGGACGGGGTGAGCAGTTCTTC.